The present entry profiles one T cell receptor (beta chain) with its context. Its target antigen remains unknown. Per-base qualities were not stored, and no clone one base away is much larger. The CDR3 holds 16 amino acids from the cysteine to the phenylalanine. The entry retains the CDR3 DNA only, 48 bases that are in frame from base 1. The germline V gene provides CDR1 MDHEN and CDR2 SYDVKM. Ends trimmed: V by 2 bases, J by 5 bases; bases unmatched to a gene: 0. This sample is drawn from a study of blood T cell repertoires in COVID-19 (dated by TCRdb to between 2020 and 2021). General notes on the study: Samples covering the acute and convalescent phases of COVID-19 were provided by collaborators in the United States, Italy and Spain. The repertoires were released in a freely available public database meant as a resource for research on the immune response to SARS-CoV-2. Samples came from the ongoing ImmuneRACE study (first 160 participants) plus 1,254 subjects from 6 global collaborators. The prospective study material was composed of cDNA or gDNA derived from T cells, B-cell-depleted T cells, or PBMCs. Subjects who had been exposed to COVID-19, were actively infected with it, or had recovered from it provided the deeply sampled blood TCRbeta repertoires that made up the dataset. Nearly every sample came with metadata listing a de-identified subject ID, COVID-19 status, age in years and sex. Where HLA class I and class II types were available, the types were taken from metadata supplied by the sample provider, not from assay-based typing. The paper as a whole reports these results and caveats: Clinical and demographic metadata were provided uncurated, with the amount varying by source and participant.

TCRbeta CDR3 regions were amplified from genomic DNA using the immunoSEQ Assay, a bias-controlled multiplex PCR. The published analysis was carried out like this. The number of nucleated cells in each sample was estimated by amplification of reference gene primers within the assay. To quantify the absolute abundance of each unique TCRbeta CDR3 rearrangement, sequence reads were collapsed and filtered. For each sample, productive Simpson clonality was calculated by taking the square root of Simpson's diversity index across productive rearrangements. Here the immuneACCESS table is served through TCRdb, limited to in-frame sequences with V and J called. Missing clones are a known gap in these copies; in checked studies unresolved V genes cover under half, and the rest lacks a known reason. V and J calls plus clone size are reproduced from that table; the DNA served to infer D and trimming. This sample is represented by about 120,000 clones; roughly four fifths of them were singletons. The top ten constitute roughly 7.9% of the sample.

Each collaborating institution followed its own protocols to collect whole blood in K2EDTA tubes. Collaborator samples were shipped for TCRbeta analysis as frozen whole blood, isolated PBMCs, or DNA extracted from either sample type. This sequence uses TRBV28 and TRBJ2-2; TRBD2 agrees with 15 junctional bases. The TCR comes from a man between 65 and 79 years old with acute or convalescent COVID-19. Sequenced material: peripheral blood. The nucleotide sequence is TGTGCCAGCAGTTTAGGGACTAGCGGGGGGACCGGGGAGCTGTTTTTT. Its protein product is CASSLGTSGGTGELFF.